Below, 19 T cell receptor beta chains from the same sample are listed, as sequenced in a study of T cell clones after liver transplantation. The protocol was immunoSEQ multiplex PCR, while the TCRdb copy is restricted to in-frame clones and leaves out a portion. The sample yields tens of thousands of clones, about 88% seen once. Sample: CD4+ T cells from blood, taken before liver transplant. The origin of the receptors is a human donor who received a liver transplant.

The chain combines TRBV7-2 with TRBJ2-2; 9 bases are a match to TRBD1. Losses at the gene ends were 0 bases for V and 4 bases for J; bases not matched to a gene: 6. This CDR3 has 17 residues. CDR1 and CDR2 (germline): SGHTA, FQGNSA. CDR3 amino acids: CASSLAPGQGITGELFF. The CDR3 bases are TGTGCCAGCAGCTTAGCCCCAGGACAGGGGATCACCGGGGAGCTGTTTTTT.

The gene calls are TRBV11-2 and TRBJ2-5; 8 positions match TRBD2. This CDR3 is 15 amino acids long. Germline-derived CDR1 and CDR2 are SGHAT and FQNNGV. Losses at the gene ends were 4 bases for V and 7 bases for J; bases not matched to a gene: 11. The CDR3 coding sequence is TGTGCCAGCAGCTCCTCCGGGACTAGAGACGCGACCCAGTACTTC. Translated: CASSSSGTRDATQYF. Looking up the rest from reference TRBV11-2 and TRBJ2-5 gives the full variable domain: EAGVAQSPRYKIIEKRQSVAFWCNPISGHATLYWYQQILGQGPKLLIQFQNNGVVDDSQLPKDRFSAERLKGVDSTLKIQPAKLEDSAVYLCASSSSGTRDATQYFGPGTRLLVL.

The gene calls are TRBV7-2 and TRBJ2-3; perhaps TRBD2 as D (6 bases). Germline V gene data show CDR1 as SGHTA and CDR2 as FQGNSA. There are 14 residues in the CDR3. Trimming removed 5 bases at V and 5 bases at J, with 14 bases between. In DNA, the CDR3 is TGTGCCAGCAGCCTTCGGGACTGGGGAGATACGCAGTATTTT. It codes for CASSLRDWGDTQYF.

The V call is TRBV5-1, the J call TRBJ2-1; 14 positions match TRBD2. This CDR3 has 15 amino acids. V was clipped by 4 bases and J by 6 bases; unmatched bases: 3. CDR1 SGHRS and CDR2 YFSETQ come from the germline V gene. CDR3 nucleotide sequence: TGCGCCAGCAGCGAGGGACTAGCGGGAGTCAATGAGCAGTTCTTC. Its translation: CASSEGLAGVNEQFF.

The chain uses TRBV9 and TRBJ2-3; D is tentatively TRBD1 or TRBD2 (5 bases each). This CDR3 contains 15 residues. Deletions cut 3 bases from V and 6 bases from J, with 17 bases between. Germline CDR1 and CDR2: SGDLS and YYNGEE. The CDR3 DNA is TGTGCCAGCAGCGCCCCTGGGACGGCAGCGGATACGCAGTATTTT. Its protein product is CASSAPGTAADTQYF.

A few counts support this clone. The chain combines TRBV27 with TRBJ2-1, with no clear D. Germline V gene sequence: CDR1 MNHEY, CDR2 SMNVEV (reference sequence). The V end lost 2 bases, the J end lost 9 bases, and 17 bases lay between the germline ends. The CDR3 sequence is 15 residues long. This chain's CDR3 is CASSLTSSVISEQFF. In DNA, the CDR3 is TGTGCCAGCAGTTTAACCTCTTCCGTCATCAGTGAGCAGTTCTTC.

The CDR3 nucleotides read TGTGCCAGCAGCAGGAACCGGGACAGGGGAGGCGAGCAGTACTTC. It yields the protein CASSRNRDRGGEQYF. The chain employs TRBV28 and TRBJ2-7; 10 bases agree with TRBD1. Trimming cost V 6 bases and J 6 bases; bases outside gene matches: 11. The V gene's germline CDR1 is MDHEN and CDR2 SYDVKM. The CDR3 spans 15 residues.

This clone was detected only once. The chain couples TRBV9 to TRBJ2-1, with TRBD2 matching 8 bases. V was clipped by 3 bases and J by 0 bases; unmatched bases: 2. Germline CDR1 SGDLS, CDR2 YYNGEE. CDR3 length equals 15 residues. The CDR3 loop is CASSASGSSYNEQFF. CDR3 sequence (DNA): TGTGCCAGCAGCGCGAGCGGGAGCTCCTACAATGAGCAGTTCTTC.

The chain has TRBV5-1 and TRBJ2-7, with 7 bases lining up with TRBD2. The CDR3 contains 14 residues. V lost 2 bases and J lost 3; bases outside the gene matches: 5. Germline CDR1 reads SGHRS; CDR2 reads YFSETQ. The CDR3: CASSLPSGFYEQYF. The DNA of the CDR3 is TGCGCCAGCAGCTTACCTAGCGGATTCTACGAGCAGTACTTC.

The chain combines TRBV11-3 with TRBJ2-3; D not certain. V gave up 5 bases and J gave up 0 bases, with 12 bases separating them. The CDR3 is 15 amino acids. Per the germline V gene, CDR1 is SGHNT and CDR2 is YENEEA. CDR3 sequence reads: CASSIRVSSTDTQYF. In DNA, the CDR3 is TGTGCCAGCAGCATCAGAGTCTCTAGCACAGATACGCAGTATTTT.

The rearrangement uses TRBV28 and TRBJ1-2; the match to TRBD1 covers 12 bases. The CDR3 covers 15 residues. Germline values: CDR1 MDHEN, CDR2 SYDVKM. Trimming took 4 bases from V and 3 from J; bases not matched to a gene: 3. CDR3 residues: CASSSGTGGHYGYTF. CDR3 DNA sequence: TGTGCCAGCAGTTCCGGGACAGGGGGCCACTATGGCTACACCTTC.

The chain recombines TRBV6-1 with TRBJ2-7, with D unresolved. The CDR3 covers 11 residues. Trimming took 8 bases from V and 4 from J, leaving 9 bases between them. Germline lookup yields CDR1 MNHNS and CDR2 SASEGT. The CDR3 region has the DNA TGTGCCAGCCAATTAAAGTACGAGCAGTACTTC. It encodes CASQLKYEQYF.

The V and J genes are TRBV15 and TRBJ2-1; 9 bases fit TRBD1. Germline CDR1 is LNHNV and CDR2 is YYDKDF (reference sequence). V was clipped by 1 base and J by 9 bases; unmatched bases: 1. There are 13 residues in the CDR3. In nucleotides, the CDR3 is TGTGCCACCAGCAGAGGACAGGGGGGTGAGCAGTTCTTC. Its protein is CATSRGQGGEQFF.

The chain is built from TRBV30 and TRBJ2-7; maybe TRBD1 (5 bases). Trimming removed 4 bases from V and 1 base from J, with 8 bases in between. CDR1 is GTSNPN and CDR2 is SVGIG in the germline V gene (reference sequence). The CDR3 is 12 amino acids. DNA of the CDR3: TGTGCCTGGACCACAGGTTCCTACGAGCAGTACTTC. Amino acid sequence: CAWTTGSYEQYF.

The chain is built from TRBV28 and TRBJ2-3; D is unresolved. The germline V and J ends were trimmed by 9 bases and 5 bases, with 21 bases remaining between them. The CDR3 has 15 residues. Germline V lookup: CDR1 MDHEN, CDR2 SYDVKM. CDR3 in amino acids: CASPPHQSGEDTQYF. The CDR3 DNA is TGTGCCAGTCCGCCCCACCAAAGTGGGGAAGATACGCAGTATTTT.

The J gene is TRBJ1-5, the V gene TRBV28; 9 positions match TRBD1. CDR1 and CDR2 from the germline V gene are MDHEN and SYDVKM. Unmatched junction bases numbered 1, after V lost 8 bases and J lost 5 bases. The length of the CDR3 is 12 residues. The DNA for the CDR3 is TGTGCCAGCCGGACAGGGGATCAGCCCCAGCATTTT. Protein: CASRTGDQPQHF.

The chain employs TRBV10-3 and TRBJ1-5, with TRBD1 matching over 7 bases. In germline, CDR1 is ENHRY, CDR2 SYGVKD. V gave up 10 bases and J gave up 5 bases; unmatched junction bases: 11. CDR3 length equals 14 residues. CDR3 nucleotide sequence: TGTGCCACCGGAGACAGGGCGGGGGATCAGCCCCAGCATTTT. This encodes CATGDRAGDQPQHF.

The chain combines TRBV6-5 with TRBJ2-7; D is ambiguous. Trimming shortened V by 2 bases and J by 2 bases, and 10 bases separated the two germline ends. CDR3 length: 14 amino acids. Germline lookup yields CDR1 MNHEY and CDR2 SVGAGI. This CDR3 reads CASSYSPATYEQYF. The CDR3 DNA reads TGTGCCAGCAGTTACAGCCCGGCTACCTACGAGCAGTACTTC.

This chain uses TRBV19 with TRBJ1-5, with TRBD1 matching 7 bases. The CDR3 has 15 amino acids. The V gene end was trimmed by 7 bases and the J gene end by 1 base; junction bases not matched to a gene: 7. From germline, CDR1 is LNHDA and CDR2 SQIVND (reference sequence). CDR3 sequence (DNA): TGTGCCAGTATTTCGACAGGGACCAGCAATCAGCCCCAGCATTTT. It is translated as CASISTGTSNQPQHF.